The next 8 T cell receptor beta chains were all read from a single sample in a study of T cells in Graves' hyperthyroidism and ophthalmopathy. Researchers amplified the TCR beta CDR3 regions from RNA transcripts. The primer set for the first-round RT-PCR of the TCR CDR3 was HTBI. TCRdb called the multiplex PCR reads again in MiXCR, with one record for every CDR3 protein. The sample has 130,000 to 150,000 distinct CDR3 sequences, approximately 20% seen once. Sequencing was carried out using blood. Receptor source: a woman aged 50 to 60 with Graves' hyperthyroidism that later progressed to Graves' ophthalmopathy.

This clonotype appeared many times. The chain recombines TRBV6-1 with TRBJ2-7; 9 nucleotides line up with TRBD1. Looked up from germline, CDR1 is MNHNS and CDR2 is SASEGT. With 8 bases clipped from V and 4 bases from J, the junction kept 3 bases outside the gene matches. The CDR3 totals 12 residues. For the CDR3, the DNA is TGTGCCAGCCGGGACAGGGATTACGAGCAGTACTTC. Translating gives CASRDRDYEQYF.

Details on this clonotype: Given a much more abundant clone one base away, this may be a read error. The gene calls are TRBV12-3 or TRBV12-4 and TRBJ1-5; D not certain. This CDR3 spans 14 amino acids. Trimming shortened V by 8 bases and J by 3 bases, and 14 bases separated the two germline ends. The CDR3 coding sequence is TGTGCCAGCGGTCCTTCAAGTACCAATCAGCCCCAGCATTTT. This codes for CASGPSSTNQPQHF.

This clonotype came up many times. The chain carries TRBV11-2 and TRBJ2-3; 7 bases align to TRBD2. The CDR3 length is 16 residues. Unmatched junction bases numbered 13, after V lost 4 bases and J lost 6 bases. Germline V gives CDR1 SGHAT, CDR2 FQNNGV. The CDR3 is CASSSGGSGGRDTQYF. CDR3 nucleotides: TGTGCCAGCAGCTCGGGCGGGAGTGGCGGTAGGGATACGCAGTATTTT. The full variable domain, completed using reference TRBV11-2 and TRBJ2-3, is EAGVAQSPRYKIIEKRQSVAFWCNPISGHATLYWYQQILGQGPKLLIQFQNNGVVDDSQLPKDRFSAERLKGVDSTLKIQPAKLEDSAVYLCASSSGGSGGRDTQYFGPGTRLTVL.

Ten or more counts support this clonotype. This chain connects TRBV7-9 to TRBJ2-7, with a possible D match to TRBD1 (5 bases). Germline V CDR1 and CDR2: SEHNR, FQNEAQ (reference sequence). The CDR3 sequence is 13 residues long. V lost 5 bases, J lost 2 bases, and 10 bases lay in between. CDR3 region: CASSADSTYEQYF. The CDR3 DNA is TGTGCCAGCAGCGCCGACAGCACCTACGAGCAGTACTTC. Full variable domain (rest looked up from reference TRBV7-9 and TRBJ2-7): DTGVSQNPRHKITKRGQNVTFRCDPISEHNRLYWYRQTLGQGPEFLTYFQNEAQLEKSRLLSDRFSAERPKGSFSTLEIQRTEQGDSAMYLCASSADSTYEQYFGPGTRLTVT.

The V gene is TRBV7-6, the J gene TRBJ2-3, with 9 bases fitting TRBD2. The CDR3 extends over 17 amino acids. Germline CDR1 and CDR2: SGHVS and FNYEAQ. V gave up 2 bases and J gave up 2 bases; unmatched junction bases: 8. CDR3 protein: CASSLLPRTSDTDTQYF. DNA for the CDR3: TGTGCCAGCAGCTTACTACCACGGACTAGCGACACAGATACGCAGTATTTT. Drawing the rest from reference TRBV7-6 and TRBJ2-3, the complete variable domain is GAGVSQSPRYKVTKRGQDVALRCDPISGHVSLYWYRQALGQGPEFLTYFNYEAQQDKSGLPNDRFSAERPEGSISTLTIQRTEQRDSAMYRCASSLLPRTSDTDTQYFGPGTRLTVL.

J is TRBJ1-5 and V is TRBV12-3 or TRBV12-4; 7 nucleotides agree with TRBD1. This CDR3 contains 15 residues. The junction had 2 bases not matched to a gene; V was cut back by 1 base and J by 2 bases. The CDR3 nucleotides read TGTGCCAGCAGTTTAGTAAGGGGGCGCAATCAGCCCCAGCATTTT. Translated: CASSLVRGRNQPQHF.

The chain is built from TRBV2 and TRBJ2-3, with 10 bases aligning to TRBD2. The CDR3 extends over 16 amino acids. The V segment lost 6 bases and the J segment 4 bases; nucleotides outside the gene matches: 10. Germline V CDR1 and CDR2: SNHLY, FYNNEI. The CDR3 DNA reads TGTGCCAGCAGCCAAACCAACGGACTAGCGGCAGATACGCAGTATTTT. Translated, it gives CASSQTNGLAADTQYF.

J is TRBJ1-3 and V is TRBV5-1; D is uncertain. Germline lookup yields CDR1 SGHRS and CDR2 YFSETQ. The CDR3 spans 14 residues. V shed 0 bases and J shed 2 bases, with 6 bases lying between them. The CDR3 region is CASSLGRTGNTIYF. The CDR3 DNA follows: TGCGCCAGCAGCTTGGGACGGACTGGAAACACCATATATTTT.